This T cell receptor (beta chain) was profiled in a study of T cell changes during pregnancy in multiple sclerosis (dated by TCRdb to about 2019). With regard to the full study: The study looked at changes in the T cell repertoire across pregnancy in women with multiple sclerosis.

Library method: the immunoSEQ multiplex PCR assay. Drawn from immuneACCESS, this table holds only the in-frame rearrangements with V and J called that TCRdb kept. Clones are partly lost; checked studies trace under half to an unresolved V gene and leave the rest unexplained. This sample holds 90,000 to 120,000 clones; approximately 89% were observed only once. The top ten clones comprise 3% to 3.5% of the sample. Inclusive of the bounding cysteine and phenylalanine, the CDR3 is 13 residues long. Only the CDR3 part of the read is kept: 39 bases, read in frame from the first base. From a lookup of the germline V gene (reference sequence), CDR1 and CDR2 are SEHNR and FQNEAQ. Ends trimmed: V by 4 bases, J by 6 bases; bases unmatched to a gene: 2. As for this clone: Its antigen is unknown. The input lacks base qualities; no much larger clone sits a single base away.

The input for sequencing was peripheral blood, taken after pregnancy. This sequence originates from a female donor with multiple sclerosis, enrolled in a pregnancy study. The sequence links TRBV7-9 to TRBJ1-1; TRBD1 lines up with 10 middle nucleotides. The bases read TGTGCCAGCAGCTCCGGGACAGGGGCTGAAGCTTTCTTT. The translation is CASSSGTGAEAFF.